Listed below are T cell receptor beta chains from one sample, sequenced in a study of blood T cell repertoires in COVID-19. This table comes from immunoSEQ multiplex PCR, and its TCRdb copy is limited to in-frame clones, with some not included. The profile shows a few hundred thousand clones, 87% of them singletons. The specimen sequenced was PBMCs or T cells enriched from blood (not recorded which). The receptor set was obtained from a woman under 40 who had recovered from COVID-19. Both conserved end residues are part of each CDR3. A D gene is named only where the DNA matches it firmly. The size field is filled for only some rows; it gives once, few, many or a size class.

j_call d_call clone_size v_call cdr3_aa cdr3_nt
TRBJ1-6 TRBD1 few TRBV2 CASSEVSQGDNSPLHF TGTGCCAGCAGTGAGGTCAGTCAGGGGGATAATTCACCCCTCCACTTT
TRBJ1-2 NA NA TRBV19 CASSRDGYTF TGTGCCAGTAGCCGGGATGGCTACACCTTC
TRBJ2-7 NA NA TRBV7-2 CASSFRGLPTYEQYF TGTGCCAGCAGCTTCCGCGGGCTTCCAACCTACGAGCAGTACTTC
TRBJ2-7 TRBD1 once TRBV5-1 CASSLGQGAEEQYF TGCGCCAGCAGCTTGGGACAGGGGGCTGAGGAGCAGTACTTC
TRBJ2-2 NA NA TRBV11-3 CASSLGPNTGELFF TGTGCCAGCAGCTTAGGGCCCAACACCGGGGAGCTGTTTTTT
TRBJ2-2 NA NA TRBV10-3 CAISESGQVNTGELFF TGTGCCATCAGTGAGTCTGGGCAGGTGAACACCGGGGAGCTGTTTTTT
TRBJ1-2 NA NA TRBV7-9 CASSLASGNYGYTF TGTGCCAGCAGCTTAGCTTCGGGTAACTATGGCTACACCTTC
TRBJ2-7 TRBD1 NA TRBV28 CASSSDRAYEQYF TGTGCCAGCAGCTCGGACAGGGCCTACGAGCAGTACTTC
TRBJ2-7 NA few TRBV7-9 CASTRRGSYEQYF TGTGCCAGCACTCGGAGGGGCTCCTACGAGCAGTACTTC
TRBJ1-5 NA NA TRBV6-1 CASSEALGPTGQPQHF TGTGCCAGCAGTGAAGCGCTTGGGCCAACGGGACAGCCCCAGCATTTT
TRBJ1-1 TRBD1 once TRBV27 CASSSRTTGGEAFF TGTGCCAGCAGTTCCCGGACCACAGGGGGGGAAGCTTTCTTT
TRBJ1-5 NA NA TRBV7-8 CASSARADKGAPQHF TGTGCCAGCAGCGCCCGGGCCGATAAAGGGGCGCCCCAGCATTTT
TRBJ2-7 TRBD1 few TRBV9 CASSVDGGQLSYEQYF TGTGCCAGCAGCGTAGATGGGGGACAGCTATCCTACGAGCAGTACTTC
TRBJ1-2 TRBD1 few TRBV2 CASSEAQGAIYGYTF TGTGCCAGCAGTGAAGCCCAGGGGGCTATCTATGGCTACACCTTC
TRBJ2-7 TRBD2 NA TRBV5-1 CASSSSGGVYEQYF TGCGCCAGCAGCTCTAGCGGGGGGGTCTACGAGCAGTACTTC
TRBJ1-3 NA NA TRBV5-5 CASSPNNFPGGSGNTIYF TGTGCCAGCAGCCCAAACAATTTTCCCGGGGGTTCTGGAAACACCATATATTTT
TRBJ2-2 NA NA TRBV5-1 CASSKTGSTGELFF TGCGCCAGCAGTAAAACAGGGTCGACCGGGGAGCTGTTTTTT
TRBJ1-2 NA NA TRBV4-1 CASSQVSGVYGYTF TGCGCCAGCAGCCAAGTGTCCGGTGTATATGGCTACACCTTC
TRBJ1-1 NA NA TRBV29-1 CSVEVHTEAFF TGCAGCGTCGAGGTGCACACTGAAGCTTTCTTT
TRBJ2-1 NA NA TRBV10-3 CAISVIETSNEQFF TGTGCCATCAGTGTAATTGAGACTAGCAATGAGCAGTTCTTC
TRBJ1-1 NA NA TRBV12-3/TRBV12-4 CASSVDRRAFF TGTGCCAGCAGTGTAGACAGGCGGGCTTTCTTT
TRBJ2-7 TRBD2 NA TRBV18 CASSPLGLAAIYEQYF TGTGCCAGCTCACCACTCGGGCTAGCGGCCATCTACGAGCAGTACTTC
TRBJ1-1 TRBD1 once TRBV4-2 CASSQEETGAKNTEAFF TGTGCCAGCAGCCAAGAGGAAACAGGGGCGAAGAACACTGAAGCTTTCTTT
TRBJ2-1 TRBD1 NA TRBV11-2 CASSYRQGVTDEQFF TGTGCCAGCAGCTACCGCCAGGGGGTAACAGATGAGCAGTTCTTC
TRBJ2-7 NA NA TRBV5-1 CASSRDGGRTATSYEQYF TGCGCCAGCAGCCGGGATGGGGGCAGGACAGCCACTTCCTACGAGCAGTACTTC
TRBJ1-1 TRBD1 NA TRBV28 CASLQGAGWTEAFF TGTGCCAGTTTACAGGGGGCGGGATGGACTGAAGCTTTCTTT
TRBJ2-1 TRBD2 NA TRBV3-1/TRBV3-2 CASSQWDLAGGPNEQFF TGTGCCAGCAGCCAATGGGATCTAGCGGGGGGGCCAAATGAGCAGTTCTTC
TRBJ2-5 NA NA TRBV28 CASNRMEGPERETQYF TGTGCCAGCAATCGGATGGAAGGACCTGAGCGGGAGACCCAGTACTTC
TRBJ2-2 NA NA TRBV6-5 CASSYFPGQGLGELFF TGTGCCAGCAGTTACTTTCCCGGGCAGGGGCTCGGGGAGCTGTTTTTT
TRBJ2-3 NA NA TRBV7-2 CASSLVVRPDTQYF TGTGCCAGCAGCTTAGTAGTGAGGCCAGATACGCAGTATTTT
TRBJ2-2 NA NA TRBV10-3 CAISETLRGTGELFF TGTGCCATCAGTGAGACCCTTAGGGGCACCGGGGAGCTGTTTTTT
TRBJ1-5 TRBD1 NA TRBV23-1 CASTNGDRGGQPQHF TGCGCCAGCACCAACGGGGACAGGGGAGGGCAGCCCCAGCATTTT
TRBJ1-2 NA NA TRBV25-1 CASSGRGANYGYTF TGTGCCAGCAGTGGACGGGGAGCTAACTATGGCTACACCTTC
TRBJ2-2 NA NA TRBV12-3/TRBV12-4 CASTPDTGELFF TGTGCCAGCACCCCGGACACCGGGGAGCTGTTTTTT
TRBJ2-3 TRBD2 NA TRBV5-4 CASSLSSGGAISTDTQYF TGTGCCAGCAGCTTGTCTAGCGGGGGGGCCATTAGCACAGATACGCAGTATTTT
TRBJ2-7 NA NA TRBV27 CASSLSSSGNEQYF TGTGCCAGCAGTTTATCGTCTTCGGGGAACGAGCAGTACTTC
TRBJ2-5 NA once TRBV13 CASSFPRQETQYF TGTGCCAGCAGCTTCCCGAGACAAGAGACCCAGTACTTC
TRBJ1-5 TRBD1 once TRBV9 CASSLPRDRLRFYSNQPQHF TGTGCCAGCAGCCTCCCCCGGGACAGACTCCGATTCTATAGCAATCAGCCCCAGCATTTT
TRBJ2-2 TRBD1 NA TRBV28 CASSLLGQGGGELFF TGTGCCAGCAGTTTATTGGGACAGGGAGGCGGGGAGCTGTTTTTT
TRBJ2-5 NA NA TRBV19 CASRNRFQETQYF TGTGCCAGTAGAAACAGGTTTCAAGAGACCCAGTACTTC
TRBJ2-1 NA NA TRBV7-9 CASSLGLAKNNEQFF TGTGCCAGCAGCTTAGGGCTCGCCAAGAACAATGAGCAGTTCTTC
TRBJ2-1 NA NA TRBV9 CASGGASYEQFF TGTGCCAGCGGGGGGGCCTCATATGAGCAGTTCTTC
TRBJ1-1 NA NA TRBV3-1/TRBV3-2 CASSQSDRNTEAFF TGTGCCAGCAGCCAGTCGGACAGGAACACTGAAGCTTTCTTT
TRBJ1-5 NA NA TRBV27 CASSSPGAGTHLHF TGTGCCAGCAGTTCTCCCGGAGCCGGGACACACCTTCATTTT
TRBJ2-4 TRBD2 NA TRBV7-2 CASGLAGEDIQYF TGTGCCAGCGGCCTAGCGGGGGAGGACATTCAGTACTTC
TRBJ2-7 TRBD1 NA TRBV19 CASSPPGQGSYEQYF TGTGCCAGTAGCCCACCGGGACAGGGGTCCTACGAGCAGTACTTC
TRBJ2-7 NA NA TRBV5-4 CASSFPGGNEQYF TGTGCCAGCAGCTTTCCGGGCGGGAACGAGCAGTACTTC
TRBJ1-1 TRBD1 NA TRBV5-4 CASSWGTVDTEAFF TGTGCCAGCAGCTGGGGGACAGTAGACACTGAAGCTTTCTTT
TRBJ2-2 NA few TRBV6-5 CASSYGGLRDTGELFF TGTGCCAGCAGTTACGGAGGACTACGGGACACCGGGGAGCTGTTTTTT
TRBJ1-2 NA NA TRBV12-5 CASGRALQGSNYGYTF TGTGCTAGTGGCAGGGCCCTCCAAGGGTCTAACTATGGCTACACCTTC
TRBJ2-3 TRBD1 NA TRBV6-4 CASSEQTGGADTQYF TGTGCCAGCAGTGAGCAGACAGGGGGGGCGGATACGCAGTATTTT
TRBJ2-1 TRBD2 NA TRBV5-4 CASSWGLAGEYNEQFF TGTGCCAGCAGCTGGGGACTAGCGGGGGAATACAATGAGCAGTTCTTC
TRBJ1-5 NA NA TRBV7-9 CASSPAGYQPQHF TGTGCCAGCAGCCCCGCAGGGTATCAGCCCCAGCATTTT
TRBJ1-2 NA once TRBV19 CASSLTDSYGYTF TGTGCCAGTAGTCTCACGGACAGCTATGGCTACACCTTC
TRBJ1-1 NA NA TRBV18 CASSPAGGGDTEAFF TGTGCCAGCTCACCAGCGGGGGGAGGTGACACTGAAGCTTTCTTT
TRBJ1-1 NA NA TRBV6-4 CASSDSGGRSTEAFF TGTGCCAGCAGTGACTCCGGGGGGCGTAGCACTGAAGCTTTCTTT
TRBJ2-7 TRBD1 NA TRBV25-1 CARSVAGDRVGEQYF TGTGCCCGCAGTGTGGCGGGGGACAGGGTGGGGGAGCAGTACTTC
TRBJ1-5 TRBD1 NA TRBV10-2 CASSGQANQPQHF TGCGCCAGCAGCGGACAGGCCAATCAGCCCCAGCATTTT
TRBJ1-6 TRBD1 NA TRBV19 CASSSRRGQDNSPLHF TGTGCCAGTAGTTCGCGGAGGGGGCAGGATAATTCACCCCTCCACTTT